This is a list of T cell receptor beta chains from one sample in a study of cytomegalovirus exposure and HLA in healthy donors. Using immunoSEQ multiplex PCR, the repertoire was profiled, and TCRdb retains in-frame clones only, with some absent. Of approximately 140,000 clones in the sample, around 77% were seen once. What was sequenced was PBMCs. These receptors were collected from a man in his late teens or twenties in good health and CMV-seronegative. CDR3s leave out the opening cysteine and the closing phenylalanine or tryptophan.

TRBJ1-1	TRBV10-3	AISEGLNTEAF
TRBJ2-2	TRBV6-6	AGGTDTGELF
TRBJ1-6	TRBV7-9	TSSRDRVDSYNSPLH
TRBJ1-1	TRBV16	ASSQYQGPNTEAF
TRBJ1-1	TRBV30	AGGGAGTEAF
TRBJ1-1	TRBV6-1	ASSPRGQAEAF
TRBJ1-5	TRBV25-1	ASSESEGSYQPQH
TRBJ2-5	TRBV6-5	ASSYVAGGIQETQY
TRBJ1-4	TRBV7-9	ASSPGRGSEKLF
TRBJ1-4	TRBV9	ASSVRTGDHEKLF
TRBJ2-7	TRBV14	ASSDTDSYEQY
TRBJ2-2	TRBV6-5	ASSYGDTPTGELF
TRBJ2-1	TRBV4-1	ASSQIDLLSYNEQF
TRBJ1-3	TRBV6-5	ASSYSPTGRGNTIY
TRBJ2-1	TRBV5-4	ASSFSGLSRYEQF
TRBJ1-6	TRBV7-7	ASSSGTGNSPLH
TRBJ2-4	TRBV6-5	ASSYSGTGGDIQY
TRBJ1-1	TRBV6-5	ASSYSGTGGKEAF
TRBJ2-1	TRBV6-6	ASSYSFTDNEQF
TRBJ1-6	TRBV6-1	ASKPGWTYNSPLH
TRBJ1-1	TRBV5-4	ASSLQGILGTEAF
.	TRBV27	ASSMGGASPYEQY
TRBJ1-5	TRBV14	ASSQDRFTANPAYSNQPQH
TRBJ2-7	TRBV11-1	ASSRAVATAPYEQY
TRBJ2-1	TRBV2	ASSELTLDNEQF
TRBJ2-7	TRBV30	ACQPQGTTYEQY
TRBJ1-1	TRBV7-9	SSSLDQGLNTEAF
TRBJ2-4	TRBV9	ASSVGQGLAKNIQY
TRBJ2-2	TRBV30	ALFKTSGGGVPGELF
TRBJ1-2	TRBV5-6	ASSFTGPYGYT
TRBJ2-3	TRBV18	ASSPLDRGAQY
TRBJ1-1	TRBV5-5	ASGDRARLWAF
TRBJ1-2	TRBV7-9	ASSYTGNGGYT
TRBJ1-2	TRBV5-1	ASSVMASGGYGYT
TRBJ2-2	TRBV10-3	AISDDRANTGELF
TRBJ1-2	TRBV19	ASSNYREGYGYT
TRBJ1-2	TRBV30	AWSELPGYGYT
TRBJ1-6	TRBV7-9	ASSLITDSPLH
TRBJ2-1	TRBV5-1	ASSMTVADEQF
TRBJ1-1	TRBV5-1	ASSPQGGNTEAF
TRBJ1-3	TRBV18	ASSPLIDRTGNTIY
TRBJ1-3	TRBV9	ASSRQQGGNTIY
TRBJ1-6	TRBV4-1	ASSQPGGRINSPLH
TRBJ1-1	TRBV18	ASSPEQVGMNTEAF
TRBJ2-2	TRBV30	AWSPTGELF
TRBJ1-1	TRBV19	ASSIDSGQGNTEAF
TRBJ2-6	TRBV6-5	ASSMSSGANVLT
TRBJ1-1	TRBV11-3	ASSFTGGTEAF